The 31 T cell receptor beta chains presented below share a single source sample, sequenced in a study of cytomegalovirus exposure and HLA in healthy donors. Primers for the PCR totalled 60 Vbeta and 13 Jbeta. Sequencing was performed with immunoSEQ multiplex PCR; in TCRdb, only in-frame clones are kept and a portion is missing. The sample gives 150,000 to 200,000 clones, roughly four fifths of which show up once; about 1.8% is in the top ten. Source material: PBMCs. These receptors were taken from a man aged 18 to 30 in good health and CMV-seronegative.

V gene TRBV5-5 combines with J gene TRBJ1-5; 8 bases are shared with TRBD1. The V gene end was trimmed by 1 base and the J gene end by 4 bases; junction bases not matched to a gene: 19. The germline V gene encodes CDR1 SGHKS and CDR2 YYEKEE (reference sequence). The CDR3 is 20 amino acids. The chain's CDR3 is CASSLRPYIGQGGRNQPQHF. CDR3 DNA sequence: TGTGCCAGCAGCTTGCGGCCCTATATTGGACAGGGAGGAAGAAATCAGCCCCAGCATTTT.

V usage is TRBV6-6 and J usage is TRBJ2-7, with D possibly being TRBD2 (6 bases). Germline V gene data show CDR1 as MNHNY and CDR2 as SVGAGI (reference sequence). The germline V and J ends were trimmed by 5 bases and 4 bases, with 12 bases remaining between them. This CDR3 region has 13 residues. The CDR3 DNA reads as TGTGCCAGCAGTCAGAGTGGGAGGTACGAGCAGTACTTC. Protein product: CASSQSGRYEQYF.

The gene calls are TRBV25-1 and TRBJ1-4; D might be TRBD1 (6 bases). CDR3 size: 13 residues. V dropped 7 bases and J dropped 7 bases, with 13 bases sitting between them. Germline-derived CDR1 and CDR2 are MGHDK and SYGVNS. The CDR3 region is CASTGVLGEKLFF. CDR3 coding DNA: TGTGCCAGCACAGGGGTTTTAGGTGAAAAACTGTTTTTT.

This clone occurred many times. The chain has TRBV25-1 and TRBJ2-7; TRBD1 is a possible D gene (5 bases). The germline CDR1 and CDR2 sequences are MGHDK and SYGVNS. V lost 3 bases, J lost 2 bases, and 17 bases lay in between. This CDR3 spans 16 amino acids. In nucleotides, the CDR3 is TGTGCCAGCAGTGATCCCTCAGACAGAAGTCCCTACGAGCAGTACTTC. It yields the protein CASSDPSDRSPYEQYF.

This clone occurred a few times. The chain joins TRBV9 to TRBJ1-3, with 7 bases identical to TRBD1. The V gene end was trimmed by 0 bases and the J gene end by 3 bases; junction bases not matched to a gene: 3. The CDR3 runs to 15 residues. The germline gives CDR1 SGDLS, CDR2 YYNGEE. The CDR3 DNA reads TGTGCCAGCAGCGTAGCAGGGGGAGGTGGAAACACCATATATTTT. It is translated as CASSVAGGGGNTIYF.

V and J are TRBV9 and TRBJ2-7; D is unclear. From germline, CDR1 is SGDLS and CDR2 YYNGEE. CDR3 length equals 14 residues. V lost 2 bases to trimming and J lost 5 bases, with 14 bases between them. The CDR3 here is CASSVPVGGDEQYF. In DNA, the CDR3 is TGTGCCAGCAGCGTCCCAGTCGGCGGCGACGAGCAGTACTTC.

This chain uses TRBV29-1 with TRBJ2-7; 7 bases line up with TRBD1. V lost 5 bases and J lost 6; bases outside the gene matches: 7. The CDR3 covers 12 residues. Germline V gene lookup returns CDR1 SQVTM and CDR2 ANQGSEA. The CDR3 DNA sequence: TGCAGCGTTCCTAAGGGGGCCGGCGAGCAGTACTTC. Translated, it gives CSVPKGAGEQYF.

The J gene is TRBJ1-2, the V gene TRBV4-3, with 8 bases matching TRBD1. In germline, CDR1 is LGHNA, CDR2 YSLEER. The CDR3 runs 15 residues. V lost 5 bases, J lost 8 bases, and 13 bases stayed unmatched. CDR3 sequence (DNA): TGCGCCAGCAGCGGAACCGGGACAGGCCTTCGGGGCTACACCTTC. It is translated as CASSGTGTGLRGYTF.

The CDR3 DNA reads TGTGCCATCAGTCGGGACACGAGCACAGATACGCAGTATTTT. It codes for CAISRDTSTDTQYF. V and J are TRBV10-3 and TRBJ2-3; maybe TRBD1 (6 bases). The CDR3 consists of 14 residues. The V end lost 5 bases, the J end lost 0 bases, and 9 bases lay between the germline ends. The germline V gene encodes CDR1 ENHRY and CDR2 SYGVKD.

The J gene is TRBJ1-5, the V gene TRBV21-1. TRBV21-1 is annotated as a pseudogene. The CDR3 is made up of 15 amino acids. In DNA, the CDR3 is TGTGCCAGCAGCTTTACTCGGGGTAGCAATCAGCCCCAGCATTTT. Its translation is CASSFTRGSNQPQHF.

CDR3 nucleotide sequence: TGTGCCAGCAGCTTAGTTCCGGGGACAAACAATCAGCCCCAGCATTTT. Its protein product is CASSLVPGTNNQPQHF. The chain carries TRBV7-2 and TRBJ1-5, with a weak D call TRBD1 (6 bases). Germline V gives CDR1 SGHTA, CDR2 FQGNSA. Trimming removed 1 base at V and 3 bases at J, with 13 bases between. The CDR3 runs to 16 residues.

The V gene is TRBV15, the J gene TRBJ2-1; D is perhaps TRBD2 (6 bases). The germline gives CDR1 LNHNV, CDR2 YYDKDF (reference sequence). The V and J ends lost 1 base and 6 bases respectively, with 22 bases between them. This CDR3 has 18 residues. CDR3 in amino acids: CATSRAGGAGLRLNEQFF. The CDR3 bases are TGTGCCACCAGCAGAGCCGGTGGGGCGGGATTACGCCTCAATGAGCAGTTCTTC.

The gene calls are TRBV9 and TRBJ1-3; D uncertain. The germline V gene has CDR1 SGDLS and CDR2 YYNGEE. Trimming stripped 0 bases from V and 7 bases from J, with 11 bases between. The CDR3 has 14 amino acids. CDR3 nucleotides: TGTGCCAGCAGCGTAGCCGATGCGCCGAACACCATATATTTT. Protein: CASSVADAPNTIYF.

To note about this clone: A junction boundary mismatches the germline segment, possibly from a read error. V gene TRBV7-9 combines with J gene TRBJ1-1, with a tentative D call TRBD1 (5 bases). The CDR3 runs to 15 residues. Germline CDR1 and CDR2: SEHNR and FQNEAQ (reference sequence). The CDR3 loop reads CSSSIPGLMNTEAFF. CDR3 coding DNA: TGTTCCAGCAGCATACCGGGACTGATGAACACTGAAGCTTTCTTT. The full variable domain, in which reference TRBV7-9 and TRBJ1-1 provide the parts outside the CDR3, is DTGVSQNPRHKITKRGQNVTFRCDPISEHNRLYWYRQTLGQGPEFLTYFQNEAQLEKSRLLSDRFSAERPKGSFSTLEIQRTEQGDSAMYLCSSSIPGLMNTEAFFGQGTRLTVV.

This sequence joins TRBV4-3 and TRBJ2-1; D ambiguous. The germline V gene has CDR1 LGHNA and CDR2 YSLEER. Trimming took 4 bases from V and 9 from J, leaving 10 bases between them. This CDR3 has 12 amino acids. The CDR3 DNA follows: TGCGCCAGCAGCCTAACTGGTGGTGAGCAGTTCTTC. It specifies CASSLTGGEQFF.

This clone was found once. The chain links TRBV4-3 to TRBJ1-1; 7 nucleotides line up with TRBD1. Unmatched junction bases numbered 18, after V lost 4 bases and J lost 10 bases. CDR3 length equals 16 residues. Germline V CDR1 and CDR2: LGHNA, YSLEER. This CDR3 reads CASSLQTGQPPRRAFF. The CDR3 DNA reads as TGCGCCAGCAGCCTCCAAACGGGACAGCCCCCGAGGAGAGCTTTCTTT.

This rearrangement joins TRBV7-2 to TRBJ2-3; TRBD2 matches at 11 bases. The CDR3 runs to 15 residues. Germline lookup yields CDR1 SGHTA and CDR2 FQGNSA. The ends lost 2 bases at V and 5 bases at J; junction bases unmatched: 3. The CDR3 loop is CASSLFSGGEDTQYF. The CDR3 DNA follows: TGTGCCAGCAGCTTATTTAGCGGGGGGGAAGATACGCAGTATTTT.

The rearrangement links TRBV30 to TRBJ1-2; no reliable D call. The germline CDR1 and CDR2 sequences are GTSNPN and SVGIG (reference sequence). The CDR3 contains 12 residues. The ends were cut back, 0 bases at V and 7 bases at J, with 9 bases in the middle. CDR3 sequence reads: CAWSVGRVGYTF. Written as DNA, the CDR3 is TGTGCCTGGAGTGTCGGGCGGGTTGGCTACACCTTC.

In its sample, this clone was seen once. The chain couples TRBV7-9 to TRBJ1-1; D is perhaps TRBD1 (5 bases). The germline V gene encodes CDR1 SEHNR and CDR2 FQNEAQ (reference sequence). The CDR3 is 13 residues long. The V gene lost 3 bases and the J gene lost 8 bases, with 13 bases spanning the gap. The CDR3, as DNA: TGTGCCAGCAGCTTCCAGGGATGGAAAGAAGCTTTCTTT. Protein sequence: CASSFQGWKEAFF.

The chain has TRBV7-2 and TRBJ1-2; 8 bases line up with TRBD1. Germline values: CDR1 SGHTA, CDR2 FQGNSA. The CDR3 sequence is 13 residues long. After removal of 5 bases from V and 8 bases from J, the junction contained 7 bases not matched to a gene. The DNA for the CDR3 is TGTGCCAGCAGCCCGTGGACAGGGCTAGGCTACACCTTC. Its protein is CASSPWTGLGYTF.

This clone was recorded once. The V and J genes are TRBV6-6 and TRBJ2-7; a possible D gene is TRBD2 (6 bases). CDR3 length: 15 residues. The ends were cut back, 2 bases at V and 0 bases at J, with 11 bases in the middle. Germline CDR1 is MNHNY and CDR2 is SVGAGI (reference sequence). The CDR3 bases are TGTGCCAGCAGTTACCCCCGGACTAACTCCTACGAGCAGTACTTC. As protein: CASSYPRTNSYEQYF.

This chain uses TRBV18 with TRBJ1-5; weak D call: TRBD1 (6 bases). The germline V gene has CDR1 KGHSH and CDR2 LQKENI. The CDR3 has 13 amino acids. V dropped 5 bases and J dropped 2 bases, with 7 bases sitting between them. The CDR3 region has the DNA TGTGCCAGCTCAAACAGGGGCAATCAGCCCCAGCATTTT. It codes for CASSNRGNQPQHF.

In this sample, this clone turned up once. V gene TRBV9 combines with J gene TRBJ2-1; D call uncertain. This CDR3 has 15 residues. The germline gives CDR1 SGDLS, CDR2 YYNGEE. Between the trimmed V and J ends, which lost 0 bases and 3 bases, there was a span of 10 bases. CDR3 coding DNA: TGTGCCAGCAGCGTAGAAAGCATCTACTACAATGAGCAGTTCTTC. Its translation is CASSVESIYYNEQFF.

This chain connects TRBV2 to TRBJ1-1, with D uncertain. The CDR3 sequence is 13 residues long. In germline, CDR1 is SNHLY, CDR2 FYNNEI. V was trimmed by 2 bases and J by 3 bases, leaving 7 bases between them. CDR3 sequence reads: CASSERRDTEAFF. The CDR3 DNA follows: TGTGCCAGCAGTGAACGGCGGGACACTGAAGCTTTCTTT.

The V and J genes are TRBV5-1 and TRBJ2-7, with 7 positions matching TRBD1. CDR1 SGHRS and CDR2 YFSETQ come from the germline V gene. The CDR3 runs to 14 residues. After removal of 5 bases from V and 6 bases from J, the junction contained 11 bases not matched to a gene. CDR3 region: CASSTTGAQSEQYF. The CDR3 DNA sequence: TGCGCCAGCAGTACCACAGGGGCGCAAAGCGAGCAGTACTTC.

This clone occurred a few times. The rearrangement links TRBV6-1 to TRBJ2-2; D is possibly TRBD2 (6 bases). Germline V lookup: CDR1 MNHNS, CDR2 SASEGT. Trimming left V 7 bases short and J 2 bases short, with 11 bases between. The CDR3 consists of 14 residues. The CDR3 DNA reads as TGTGCCAGCATTAGGACTACTAACACCGGGGAGCTGTTTTTT. Translation gives CASIRTTNTGELFF.

The V call is TRBV9, the J call TRBJ2-3; D is ambiguous. Germline V CDR1 and CDR2: SGDLS, YYNGEE. The ends were cut back, 1 base at V and 0 bases at J, with 6 bases in the middle. The length of the CDR3 is 14 residues. The CDR3 region is CASSVLGSTDTQYF. CDR3 in DNA: TGTGCCAGCAGCGTACTCGGGAGCACAGATACGCAGTATTTT.

The chain joins TRBV28 to TRBJ1-2; possible D gene TRBD1, 5 bases. With 5 bases removed from V and 3 bases from J, the gap between germline ends came to 13 bases. The CDR3 is 14 amino acids. The germline gives CDR1 MDHEN, CDR2 SYDVKM. The CDR3 bases are TGTGCCAGCAGTCAGGGAGGGAAGGACTATGGCTACACCTTC. This codes for CASSQGGKDYGYTF.

V is TRBV6-5 and J is TRBJ2-7, with D perhaps matching TRBD2 (5 bases). V lost 5 bases and J lost 5, with 16 bases in between. Germline CDR1 reads MNHEY; CDR2 reads SVGAGI. The CDR3 contains 14 residues. The chain's CDR3 is CASSRTGVQHEQYF. DNA of the CDR3: TGTGCCAGCAGTCGCACCGGGGTTCAGCACGAGCAGTACTTC.

The chain uses TRBV28 and TRBJ2-7; D is possibly TRBD1 (6 bases). The germline V and J ends were trimmed by 6 bases and 4 bases, with 10 bases remaining between them. Germline V gene sequence: CDR1 MDHEN, CDR2 SYDVKM. CDR3 length: 12 residues. CDR3 residues: CASSRRGYEQYF. The CDR3 bases are TGTGCCAGCAGCCGCAGGGGATACGAGCAGTACTTC.

The J gene is TRBJ1-1, the V gene TRBV5-8, with D perhaps TRBD1 (6 bases). Trimming cost V 4 bases and J 1 base, with 8 bases left between them. This CDR3 comprises 13 residues. Germline V gives CDR1 SGHTS, CDR2 YDEGEE. CDR3 bases: TGTGCCAGCAGCCCACAGGGGAACACTGAAGCTTTCTTT. Translation gives CASSPQGNTEAFF.